This section outlines one T cell receptor (beta chain) sequence together with its context. The data are from a study of blood T cell repertoires in COVID-19. Study information: Donors in the United States, Italy and Spain gave samples during acute or convalescent COVID-19.

Participants came from fewer than 25 US areas, aged about 18 to 100 years. In assigning cohorts, the study relied on participant-reported clinical history. Only in-frame clones appear in the TCRdb table, and some are missing; sequencing was by immunoSEQ multiplex PCR. The sample has around 310,000 clones, roughly 88% seen once. Sequenced input: PBMCs or T cells enriched from blood (not recorded which). This clonotype was sampled from a man aged 25 to 40 who had recovered from COVID-19.

The DNA of the CDR3 is TGTGCCAGCAGCCCCCTAGGACAGGGGTATCAGCCCCAGCATTTT. Translating it yields CASSPLGQGYQPQHF. This chain uses TRBV7-8 with TRBJ1-5, with TRBD1 matching over 9 bases. J lost 5 bases, V lost 5 bases, and 7 bases had no gene match. The length of the CDR3 is 15 residues. The germline CDR1 and CDR2 sequences are SGHVS and FQNEAQ.